The next 13 T cell receptor beta chains were all read from a single sample in a study of shared clonotypes between healthy human individuals. The repertoire was sequenced with immunoSEQ multiplex PCR; TCRdb's copy has only in-frame clones and lacks some. The repertoire holds 2 million to 3 million clones, with roughly 93% as singletons. The sample comprised naive CD4+ T cells from PBMCs. The subset: CD45RA+ positively selected. The receptor source for this set is a man between 18 and 29 years old in good health. Some clones in this sample may be carry-over from other donors' samples.

The CDR3 region has the DNA TGTGCCAGCAGTTTGGGAACCGCCACAGATACGCAGTATTTT. Translating gives CASSLGTATDTQYF. The J gene is TRBJ2-3, the V gene TRBV6-1, with no clear D. This CDR3 is built from 14 residues. Trimming took 5 bases from V and 2 from J, leaving 11 bases between them. Germline-derived CDR1 and CDR2 are MNHNS and SASEGT.

This clone was recorded once. The chain's CDR3 is CASSLAQITGGRDGNQPQHF. Written as DNA, the CDR3 is TGTGCCAGCAGCTTAGCCCAAATAACAGGGGGCAGGGATGGCAATCAGCCCCAGCATTTT. V and J are TRBV7-2 and TRBJ1-5, with 9 bases fitting TRBD1. The CDR3 is 20 residues long. Per germline, CDR1 SGHTA and CDR2 FQGNSA. J was trimmed by 2 bases and V by 0 bases; bases with no gene match: 14.

The chain links TRBV27 to TRBJ2-1; 7 bases agree with TRBD2. This CDR3 has 15 amino acids. V lost 4 bases, J lost 0 bases, and 3 bases stayed unmatched. Germline lookup yields CDR1 MNHEY and CDR2 SMNVEV (reference sequence). The CDR3 spells CASSYQRDSYNEQFF. In DNA, the CDR3 is TGTGCCAGCAGTTATCAGCGGGACTCCTACAATGAGCAGTTCTTC.

The rearrangement links TRBV28 to TRBJ1-1; a possible D gene is TRBD1 (5 bases). Germline V lookup: CDR1 MDHEN, CDR2 SYDVKM. V shed 5 bases and J shed 5 bases, with 15 bases lying between them. The CDR3 covers 14 residues. CDR3 loop: CASSRDLGRTEAFF. Written as DNA, the CDR3 is TGTGCCAGCAGTCGGGACCTCGGTCGGACTGAAGCTTTCTTT.

As for this clone: The identical CDR3 is also encoded by other nucleotide sequences in the sample. The chain couples TRBV7-3 to TRBJ2-3; possibly TRBD2 for D (5 bases). The germline gives CDR1 SGHTA, CDR2 FQGTGA. Deletions cut 0 bases from V and 6 bases from J, with 7 bases between. The CDR3 is made up of 13 amino acids. Here the CDR3 DNA reads TGTGCCAGCAGCTTAACTCGGAGGGATACGCAGTATTTT. This translates into CASSLTRRDTQYF.

The chain carries TRBV7-2 and TRBJ2-7; D not certain. The CDR3 has 12 amino acids. The V end lost 5 bases, the J end lost 3 bases, and 8 bases lay between the germline ends. CDR1 SGHTA and CDR2 FQGNSA come from the germline V gene. CDR3 DNA sequence: TGTGCCAGCAGCCCCGATGGCTACGAGCAGTACTTC. The encoded protein is CASSPDGYEQYF. Based on the CDR3 plus reference TRBV7-2 and TRBJ2-7, the full variable domain is GAGVSQSPSNKVTEKGKDVELRCDPISGHTALYWYRQSLGQGLEFLIYFQGNSAPDKSGLPSDRFSAERTGGSVSTLTIQRTQQEDSAVYLCASSPDGYEQYFGPGTRLTVT.

The J gene is TRBJ1-6, the V gene TRBV6-6; 7 bases are a match to TRBD1. V lost 5 bases, J lost 8 bases, and 6 bases stayed unmatched. Per the germline V gene, CDR1 is MNHNY and CDR2 is SVGAGI (reference sequence). The CDR3 is 14 amino acids. CDR3 nucleotide sequence: TGTGCCAGCAGTCCTCGGGACAGCTATTCACCCCTCCACTTT. Translated, it gives CASSPRDSYSPLHF.

This sequence joins TRBV5-4 and TRBJ2-3, with D possibly being TRBD2 (6 bases). The CDR3 extends over 15 amino acids. Trimming pared 4 bases from V and 1 base from J, leaving 13 bases between. Germline CDR1 is SGHNT and CDR2 is YYREEE (reference sequence). In DNA form, the CDR3 reads TGTGCCAGCAGCCAAGATGCGGGACGCACAGATACGCAGTATTTT. It is translated as CASSQDAGRTDTQYF.

This chain uses TRBV28 with TRBJ1-5; a possible D gene is TRBD1 (5 bases). The germline V gene encodes CDR1 MDHEN and CDR2 SYDVKM. Trimming removed 6 bases at V and 5 bases at J, with 14 bases between. The CDR3 length is 14 residues. The DNA for the CDR3 is TGTGCCAGCAGCGCAGGGACGGGGCATCAGCCCCAGCATTTT. Protein sequence: CASSAGTGHQPQHF.

Concerning this clone: The sample carries other DNA sequences with the same CDR3. This rearrangement joins TRBV5-5 to TRBJ1-5; D not resolved. Trimming took off 0 bases at V and 4 bases at J, with 8 bases between the two ends. The germline V gene has CDR1 SGHKS and CDR2 YYEKEE (reference sequence). The CDR3 runs 14 residues. The CDR3 DNA reads as TGTGCCAGCAGCTTGGTTGCGGGTAATCAGCCCCAGCATTTT. Translating it yields CASSLVAGNQPQHF.

A remark on this clone: Mismatch with germline at one junction end may stem from a read error. The V call is TRBV11-3, the J call TRBJ1-2; possibly TRBD1 for D (5 bases). Germline V gene data show CDR1 as SGHNT and CDR2 as YENEEA. The CDR3 sequence is 13 residues long. The CDR3 protein is CASSSRGRSGPFF. DNA for the CDR3: TGTGCCAGCAGCTCGAGGGGAAGGAGTGGTCCCTTCTTC.

J is TRBJ2-7 and V is TRBV28; TRBD1 or TRBD2 may be the D gene (5 bases each). Looked up from germline, CDR1 is MDHEN and CDR2 is SYDVKM. With 3 bases removed from V and 0 bases from J, the gap between germline ends came to 12 bases. This CDR3 is 15 amino acids long. CDR3 nucleotides: TGTGCCAGCAGTTTCACGGGGCCAACCTCCTACGAGCAGTACTTC. Translation gives CASSFTGPTSYEQYF.

In DNA, the CDR3 is TGTGCCAGCAGCGAGGGACTAGCTCCCTCGAATGAGCAGTTCTTC. This codes for CASSEGLAPSNEQFF. The rearrangement joins TRBV9 to TRBJ2-1; 9 positions agree with TRBD2. With V trimmed by 3 bases and J by 7 bases, 8 bases remained unmatched. Germline loops: CDR1 SGDLS, CDR2 YYNGEE. The length of the CDR3 is 15 residues.